These T cell receptor beta chains were read from a single sample in a study of graft-versus-host responses after intestinal transplantation. The antigens for these receptors are not known. The assay was immunoSEQ multiplex PCR, and TCRdb's table has in-frame clones only and misses some. The sample records around 110,000 clones, 90% being singletons. Sequences were derived from unstimulated CD4+ T cells sorted from spleen or lymph node cells, sampled before intestinal transplant. The receptor set was obtained from a human donor who received an intestinal transplant. Both conserved end residues are part of each CDR3. A D gene is named only where the DNA matches it firmly.

d_gene,v_gene,CDR3aa
NA,TRBV15,CATSSQQGTNYGYTF
NA,TRBV18,CASSPRYKGDYGYTF
TRBD2,TRBV2,CASTPQAGGRNEQFF
TRBD1,TRBV2,CANRDRDTDTQYF
NA,TRBV27,CASSYRALRGNQPQHF
NA,TRBV10-3,CAISELTDTQYF
NA,TRBV5-6,CASSLARGGSYTF
NA,TRBV9,CASSVGGGSSYNEQFF
TRBD1,TRBV25-1,CASSAQGALKAFF
NA,TRBV28,CASSILQDTQYF
NA,TRBV7-2,CASSLNGAQLAKNIQYF
NA,TRBV20-1,CSARYEQYF
TRBD1,TRBV11-2,CASSSGQGNYGYTF
NA,TRBV28,CASSGERAEAFF
NA,TRBV6-5,CASSGQYSNQPQHF
TRBD2,TRBV6-1,CASSELRTSDEQFF
NA,TRBV6-5,CASSGGPNYGYTF
TRBD1,TRBV11-2,CASSLVDRASSPLHF
NA,TRBV7-9,CASRSPSEGNTIYF
NA,TRBV25-1,CASTFGQREAFF
NA,TRBV29-1,CSVSFSGNTIYF
TRBD1,TRBV6-5,CASRKQGASGNTIYF
NA,TRBV18,CASSPYRVGVGEQYF
TRBD1,TRBV18,CASSPDRGPRETQYF
TRBD1,TRBV10-3,CAISGPGTGFGYTF
NA,TRBV7-2,CASSLSGVSGNTIYF
NA,TRBV5-4,CASSFPGLRNYGYTF
TRBD2,TRBV30,CAGGLAGVRWETQYF
TRBD1,TRBV5-1,CASSFNPEGQGTTIYF
NA,TRBV11-2,CASSKVRGTSRDTQYF
NA,TRBV5-4,CASSLWSQGRYEQYF
NA,TRBV5-1,CAGSLVVGVGTDTQYF
TRBD1,TRBV6-1,CASRRTGTNTEAFF
TRBD1,TRBV6-5,CASSLGGAYGYTF
TRBD1,TRBV9,CASGTGGLWSPLHF
NA,TRBV27,CASSPGRDSYSTDTQYF
NA,TRBV27,CASSKNRHLTEAFF